This T cell receptor beta chain was captured in a study of T cells after yellow fever vaccination. Universal primer sites and UMIs were introduced during 5'RACE template-switching synthesis of TCR cDNA. TCRdb ran MiXCR on the 5' RACE reads and lists one entry per CDR3 protein. The table has hundreds of thousands of distinct CDR3 sequences, 4.1% seen once; the top ten hold under 30%. In this sample, this clonotype turned up a few times. Its antigen is as yet unknown. The CDR3 runs to 17 residues. Germline V lookup: CDR1 LGHNA, CDR2 YNFKEQ. The V and J ends lost 0 bases and 6 bases respectively, with 18 bases between them. Study results and limitations: Peak timing came faster in the weaker secondary response, day 5 versus 15. The bulk population could contribute abundant contaminating clonotypes to FACS-sorted repertoires.

The V call is TRBV4-2, the J call TRBJ1-5; the D is unclear. The receptor was isolated from a man between 18 and 35 years old who received the YFV17D yellow fever vaccine. The sequences come from PBMCs, collected 5 days after the yellow fever booster vaccination. Here the CDR3 reads CASSQDYVELRIQPQHF. The DNA for the CDR3 is TGTGCCAGCAGCCAAGATTACGTAGAGCTAAGGATTCAGCCCCAGCATTTT.